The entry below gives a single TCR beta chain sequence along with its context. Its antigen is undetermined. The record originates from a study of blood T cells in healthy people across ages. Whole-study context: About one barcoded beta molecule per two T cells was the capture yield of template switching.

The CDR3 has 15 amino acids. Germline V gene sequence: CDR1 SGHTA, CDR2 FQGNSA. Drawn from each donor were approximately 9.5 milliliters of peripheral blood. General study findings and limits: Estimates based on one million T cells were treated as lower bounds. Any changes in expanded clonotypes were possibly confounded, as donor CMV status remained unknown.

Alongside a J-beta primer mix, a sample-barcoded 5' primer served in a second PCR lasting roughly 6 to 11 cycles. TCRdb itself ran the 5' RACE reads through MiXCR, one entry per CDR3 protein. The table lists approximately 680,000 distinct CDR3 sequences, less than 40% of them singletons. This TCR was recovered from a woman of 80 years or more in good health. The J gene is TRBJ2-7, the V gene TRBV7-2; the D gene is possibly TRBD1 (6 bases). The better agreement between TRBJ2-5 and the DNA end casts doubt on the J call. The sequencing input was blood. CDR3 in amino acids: CASSLAGNRETTQYF. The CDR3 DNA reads TGTGCCAGCAGCTTAGCGGGAAACAGGGAGACGACCCAGTACTTC.